Listed below are T cell receptor beta chains from one sample, sequenced in a study of T cells in localized non-small cell lung cancer. The repertoire was sequenced with immunoSEQ multiplex PCR; TCRdb's copy has only in-frame clones and lacks some. The sample contains 70,000 to 90,000 clones, 80% of which appear only once. Sequenced material: peripheral blood, taken before any cancer treatment. The receptors derive from a female donor over 55 with stage I lung adenocarcinoma. The conserved cysteine and the conserved F or W are not part of the CDR3 here.

>TRBJ1-3|TRBV6-1
ASSEVGTGYSPIY
>TRBJ1-1|TRBV6-1
ASRDDTEAF
>TRBJ2-1|TRBV5-1
ASSLGPGYYNEQF
>TRBJ2-5|TRBV18
ASSQPRDVRETQY
>TRBJ1-5|TRBV5-6
ASSLRDLNQPQH
>TRBJ1-2|TRBV6-1
ASSEAGTGYGYT
>TRBJ1-1|TRBV19
ASSISDRVPNTEAF
>TRBJ1-5|TRBV18
ASSPTRANSQPQH
>TRBJ2-7|TRBV4-2
ASSQILAGSYEEQY
>TRBJ2-3|TRBV9
ASSKRQGALEDTQY
>TRBJ2-2|TRBV11-2
ASSPTGGIGELF
>TRBJ1-3|TRBV18
ASSTGIDRAGGNTIY
>TRBJ1-2|TRBV5-6
ASSPDSWRGYT
>TRBJ2-7|TRBV11-2
ASSLAEGLAQFHEQY
>TRBJ1-1|TRBV6-6
ASSYLGRTEAF
>TRBJ2-1|TRBV7-8
ASSLAPGQGSDEQF
>TRBJ2-3|TRBV27
ASSPRWPGGSDTQY
>TRBJ2-1|TRBV7-3
ASSSGTYNEQF
>TRBJ2-5|TRBV5-1
ASSFGTRIPQETQY
>TRBJ2-7|TRBV4-3
ASSQALEGGYEQY
>TRBJ2-1|TRBV6-6
ATAGLQSSYNEQF
>TRBJ2-7|TRBV6-1
ATRGSTYEQY
>TRBJ1-2|TRBV6-6
ASSIRDRSIYGYT
>TRBJ2-7|TRBV11-2
ASSLWGVGTSAGEQY
>TRBJ2-2|TRBV27
ASSLKGRRTGELF
>TRBJ2-1|TRBV9
ASSGLGTGRYNEQF
>TRBJ2-5|TRBV6-1
ASSEAREREETQY
>TRBJ1-1|TRBV28
ASSLIQGTLYTEAF
>TRBJ2-5|TRBV11-1
ASSPAETQY
>TRBJ1-1|TRBV9
ASSKRVNTEAF
>TRBJ2-3|TRBV28
ASSFGPSTDTQY
>TRBJ1-3|TRBV11-2
ASSLENLYTIY
>TRBJ1-1|TRBV14
ASSLRGLGPEAF
>TRBJ1-1|TRBV18
ASSPDRGDSTEAF
>TRBJ2-2|TRBV15
ATRSGTVTGELF
>.|TRBV10-3
AISESTGKYEQY
>TRBJ2-3|TRBV10-1
ASIGSSRTGSSDTQY
>TRBJ1-2|TRBV4-1
ASSQVLRDHGYGYT
>TRBJ2-6|TRBV2
ASGAGVSGANVLT
>TRBJ1-1|TRBV30
AWNTERGAF
>TRBJ1-5|TRBV25-1
ASSPRGFGQPQH
>TRBJ2-7|TRBV5-6
ASSSTGETYEQY
>TRBJ1-4|TRBV4-1
ASSQGVLEKLF
>TRBJ1-2|TRBV7-8
ASSPSPTQGGNYGYT
>TRBJ1-4|TRBV5-4
ASSPGGAREKLF
>TRBJ2-5|TRBV6-5
ASHGSGVNVETQY
>TRBJ1-1|TRBV18
ASSPRQENTEAF
>TRBJ2-3|TRBV10-3
AISVGLATDTQY
>TRBJ1-2|TRBV7-9
ASSSELGGNYGYT
>TRBJ2-7|TRBV28
ASPPILWSSVAPREQY
>TRBJ2-3|TRBV27
ASSGPRGRTSATDTQY